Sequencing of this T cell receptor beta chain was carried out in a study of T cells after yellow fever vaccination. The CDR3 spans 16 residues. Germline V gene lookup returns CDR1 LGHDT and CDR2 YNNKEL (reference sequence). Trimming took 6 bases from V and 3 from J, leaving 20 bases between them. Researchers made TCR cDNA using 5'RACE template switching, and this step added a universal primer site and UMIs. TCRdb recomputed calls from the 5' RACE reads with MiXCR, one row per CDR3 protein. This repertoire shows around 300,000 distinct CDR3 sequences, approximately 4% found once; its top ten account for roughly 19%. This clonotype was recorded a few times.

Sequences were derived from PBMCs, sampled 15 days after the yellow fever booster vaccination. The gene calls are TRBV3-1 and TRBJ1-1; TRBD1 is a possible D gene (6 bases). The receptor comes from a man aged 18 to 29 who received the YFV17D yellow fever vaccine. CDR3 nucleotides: TGTGCCAGCAGTTCGCGCCCTACACAGGGTTACACTGAAGCTTTCTTT. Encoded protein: CASSSRPTQGYTEAFF.